This T cell receptor beta chain was identified during a study of blood T cell repertoires in COVID-19. Across the whole study: Collection of acute and convalescent COVID-19 samples took place in the United States, Italy and Spain. T cells, B-cell-depleted T cells, or PBMCs provided the cDNA or gDNA that served as material.

CDR1 is SGHVS and CDR2 is FNYEAQ in the germline V gene. CDR3 length: 15 amino acids. V lost 5 bases, J lost 2 bases, and 7 bases stayed unmatched. Source study methods: Amplification of reference gene primers provided the estimated nucleated cell counts. Data came from immunoSEQ multiplex PCR; TCRdb stores just in-frame clones and leaves some out. V and J calls and clone size follow that table, whereas D and trimming were derived from the DNA. The sample gives about 69,000 clones, roughly three quarters of which show up once; more than 15% is in the top ten. Sequenced sample: peripheral blood. V and J are TRBV7-6 and TRBJ1-2, with 8 positions matching TRBD1. The source of this sequence is a man aged 55-75 years with acute or convalescent COVID-19. This chain's CDR3 is CASSPGGQGNYGYTF. CDR3 coding DNA: TGTGCCAGCAGCCCCGGAGGACAGGGCAACTATGGCTACACCTTC.